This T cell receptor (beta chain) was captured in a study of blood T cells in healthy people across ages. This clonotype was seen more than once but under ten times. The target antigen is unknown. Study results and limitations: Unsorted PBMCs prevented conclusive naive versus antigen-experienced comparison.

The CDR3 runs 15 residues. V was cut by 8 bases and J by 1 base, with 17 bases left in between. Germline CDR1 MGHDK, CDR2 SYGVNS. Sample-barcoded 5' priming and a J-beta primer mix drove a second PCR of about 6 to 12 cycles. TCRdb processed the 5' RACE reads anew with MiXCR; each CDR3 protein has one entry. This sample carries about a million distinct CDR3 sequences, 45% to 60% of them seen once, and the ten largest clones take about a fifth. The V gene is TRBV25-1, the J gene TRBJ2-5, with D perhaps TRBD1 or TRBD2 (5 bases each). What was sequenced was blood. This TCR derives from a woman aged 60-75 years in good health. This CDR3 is CASGYLGASQETQYF. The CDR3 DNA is TGTGCCAGCGGGTATCTCGGGGCCAGCCAAGAGACCCAGTACTTC.